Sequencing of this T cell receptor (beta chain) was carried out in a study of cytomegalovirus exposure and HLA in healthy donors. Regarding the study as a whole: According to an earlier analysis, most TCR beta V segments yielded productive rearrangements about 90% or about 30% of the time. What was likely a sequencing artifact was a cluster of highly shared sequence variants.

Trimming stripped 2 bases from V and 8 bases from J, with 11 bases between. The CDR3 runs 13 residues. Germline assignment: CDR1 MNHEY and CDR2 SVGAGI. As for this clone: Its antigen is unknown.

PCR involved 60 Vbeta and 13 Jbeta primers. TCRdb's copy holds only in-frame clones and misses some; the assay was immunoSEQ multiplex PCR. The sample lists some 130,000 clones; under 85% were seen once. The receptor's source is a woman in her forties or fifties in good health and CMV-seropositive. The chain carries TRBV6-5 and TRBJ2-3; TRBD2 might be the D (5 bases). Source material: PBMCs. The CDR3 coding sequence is TGTGCCAGCAGTTACACCCCCCTAGCTACGCAGTATTTT. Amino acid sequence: CASSYTPLATQYF.